Following are 29 T cell receptor beta chains from one sample sequenced in a study of blood T cell repertoires in COVID-19. TCRdb's table, derived via immunoSEQ multiplex PCR, lists solely in-frame clones and lacks some. The sample has hundreds of thousands of clones, almost 90% seen once. Sequencing used peripheral blood. The receptors shown here come from a man older than 75 with acute or convalescent COVID-19.

This chain joins TRBV3-1 (or the pseudogene TRBV3-2) and TRBJ2-1, with TRBD2 identical over 12 bases. The germline gives CDR1 LGHDT, CDR2 YNNKEL (reference sequence). This CDR3 comprises 15 residues. V was pared by 5 bases and J by 5 bases, with 4 bases of the junction left unmatched. The CDR3 DNA reads as TGTGCCAGCAGCTCTAGCGGGGGGGCTCACAATGAGCAGTTCTTC. Translating it yields CASSSSGGAHNEQFF.

This chain connects TRBV6-6 to TRBJ1-5; D is undetermined. CDR3 size: 13 residues. Germline V gene data show CDR1 as MNHNY and CDR2 as SVGAGI (reference sequence). V gave up 5 bases and J gave up 3 bases, with 8 bases separating them. Here the CDR3 reads CASSARDNQPQHF. The CDR3 DNA reads as TGTGCCAGCAGTGCCCGGGACAATCAGCCCCAGCATTTT.

V usage is TRBV27 and J usage is TRBJ2-7; 10 bases line up with TRBD1. There are 14 residues in the CDR3. Germline CDR1 and CDR2: MNHEY and SMNVEV (reference sequence). V shed 6 bases, J shed 4 bases, and the junction held 6 bases outside the gene matches. The chain's CDR3 is CASSRDRGLYEQYF. The CDR3 DNA reads as TGTGCCAGCAGCCGGGACAGGGGCCTATACGAGCAGTACTTC.

The chain carries TRBV5-4 and TRBJ1-1; D unresolved. The CDR3 contains 15 residues. The germline V and J ends were trimmed by 0 bases and 8 bases, with 17 bases remaining between them. The V gene's germline CDR1 is SGHNT and CDR2 YYREEE (reference sequence). The CDR3, as DNA: TGTGCCAGCAGCTTGGTTGGAGGGCAGGCCAGCGAAGCTTTCTTT. Encoded protein: CASSLVGGQASEAFF.

The J gene is TRBJ2-5, the V gene TRBV7-2, with a possible D match to TRBD2 (6 bases). This CDR3 has 15 residues. Germline values: CDR1 SGHTA, CDR2 FQGNSA. V dropped 0 bases and J dropped 1 base, with 9 bases sitting between them. CDR3 nucleotides: TGTGCCAGCAGCTTAGCTAGCGGTGTCCAAGAGACCCAGTACTTC. It translates to CASSLASGVQETQYF.

The chain couples TRBV7-2 to TRBJ1-2; 7 bases agree with TRBD1. The CDR3 covers 13 residues. Germline-derived CDR1 and CDR2 are SGHTA and FQGNSA. The trim removed 2 bases at V and 8 bases at J, leaving 5 bases unmatched. The CDR3 reads CASSLLDRVGYTF. The DNA for the CDR3 is TGTGCCAGCAGCTTACTCGACAGGGTGGGCTACACCTTC.

This chain's CDR3 is CASSPTGGYSNQPQHF. CDR3 in DNA: TGTGCCAGTAGCCCAACAGGGGGATATAGCAATCAGCCCCAGCATTTT. The chain has TRBV19 and TRBJ1-5; 8 bases map to TRBD1. The CDR3 sequence is 16 residues long. After removal of 6 bases from V and 0 bases from J, the junction contained 7 bases not matched to a gene. Germline V gene data show CDR1 as LNHDA and CDR2 as SQIVND (reference sequence).

The chain couples TRBV10-2 to TRBJ2-3; unclear D gene. Deletions cut 3 bases from V and 0 bases from J, with 13 bases between. Germline V gene sequence: CDR1 WSHSY, CDR2 SAAADI. The CDR3 is made up of 16 amino acids. CDR3 DNA: TGCGCCAGCAGTGATAGTGGTGGCGGAAGCACAGATACGCAGTATTTT. Its translation: CASSDSGGGSTDTQYF.

This chain joins TRBV3-1 (or the pseudogene TRBV3-2) and TRBJ1-5, with D unclear. From germline, CDR1 is LGHDT and CDR2 YNNKEL (reference sequence). The CDR3 extends over 13 amino acids. V was clipped by 1 base and J by 4 bases, with 5 bases between them. The CDR3 region has the DNA TGTGCCAGCAGCCAAGCTGTAAATCAGCCCCAGCATTTT. It codes for CASSQAVNQPQHF.

V and J are TRBV4-3 and TRBJ1-2; no clear D gene. Germline V gene sequence: CDR1 LGHNA, CDR2 YSLEER. The CDR3 runs 15 residues. The V and J ends lost 0 bases and 2 bases respectively, with 10 bases between them. CDR3 loop: CASSQETVPNYGYTF. The CDR3 coding sequence is TGCGCCAGCAGCCAAGAAACGGTTCCAAACTATGGCTACACCTTC.

This chain joins TRBV7-8 and TRBJ1-2; D uncertain. Trimming cost V 5 bases and J 0 bases, with 10 bases left between them. Germline CDR1 SGHVS, CDR2 FQNEAQ. The CDR3 is made up of 14 amino acids. Written as DNA, the CDR3 is TGTGCCAGCAGCCCTAGCGGGGCTAACTATGGCTACACCTTC. Translated: CASSPSGANYGYTF. The full variable domain, its missing parts supplied by reference TRBV7-8 and TRBJ1-2, is GAGVSQSPRYKVAKRGQDVALRCDPISGHVSLFWYQQALGQGPEFLTYFQNEAQLDKSGLPSDRFFAERPEGSVSTLKIQRTQQEDSAVYLCASSPSGANYGYTFGSGTRLTVV.

This sequence joins TRBV7-9 and TRBJ1-6; D may be TRBD1 (5 bases). The CDR3 is 16 amino acids. Germline values: CDR1 SEHNR, CDR2 FQNEAQ (reference sequence). Trimming removed 3 bases at V and 4 bases at J, with 13 bases between. Here the CDR3 DNA reads TGTGCCAGCAGCTTGGACCCGGGACTGTATAATTCACCCCTCCACTTT. Translating gives CASSLDPGLYNSPLHF.

The V gene is TRBV7-2, the J gene TRBJ2-3; the match to TRBD1 covers 9 bases. CDR3 length equals 14 residues. After removal of 1 base from V and 6 bases from J, the junction contained 2 bases not matched to a gene. The V gene's germline CDR1 is SGHTA and CDR2 FQGNSA. In DNA, the CDR3 is TGTGCCAGCAGCTTAGACAGGGGGCTGGATACGCAGTATTTT. This encodes CASSLDRGLDTQYF.

The J gene is TRBJ1-5, the V gene TRBV5-1; the D gene is possibly TRBD1 (6 bases). The CDR3 runs to 15 residues. V dropped 0 bases and J dropped 5 bases, with 12 bases sitting between them. Looked up from germline, CDR1 is SGHRS and CDR2 is YFSETQ. The CDR3 nucleotides read TGCGCCAGCAGCTTGGCTCCGGGGGGCTATCAGCCCCAGCATTTT. This sequence encodes CASSLAPGGYQPQHF.

The gene calls are TRBV6-1 and TRBJ2-4; 9 bases map to TRBD1. The CDR3 is made up of 17 amino acids. V was pared by 3 bases and J by 4 bases, with 10 bases of the junction left unmatched. Germline CDR1 and CDR2: MNHNS and SASEGT. The CDR3 loop reads CASSEIWDRVSKNIQYF. CDR3 nucleotide sequence: TGTGCCAGCAGTGAGATTTGGGACAGGGTGTCGAAAAACATTCAGTACTTC.

The chain recombines TRBV6-5 with TRBJ1-2, with 9 bases that match TRBD1. CDR1 and CDR2 (germline): MNHEY, SVGAGI. The V gene end was trimmed by 5 bases and the J gene end by 8 bases; junction bases not matched to a gene: 9. The CDR3 has 14 amino acids. CDR3 sequence: CASSTGGEGVGYTF. The CDR3 region has the DNA TGTGCCAGCAGTACAGGGGGCGAGGGGGTCGGCTACACCTTC.

This sequence joins TRBV7-2 and TRBJ2-7; D is ambiguous. This CDR3 is 14 amino acids long. Trimming took 1 base from V and 2 from J, leaving 9 bases between them. Germline V gene data show CDR1 as SGHTA and CDR2 as FQGNSA. The CDR3 sequence: CASSLDYSAYEQYF. The CDR3 DNA follows: TGTGCCAGCAGCTTAGATTACTCTGCCTACGAGCAGTACTTC.

The chain carries TRBV7-9 and TRBJ1-1, with unresolved D. Germline CDR1 and CDR2: SEHNR and FQNEAQ (reference sequence). Deletions cut 5 bases from V and 6 bases from J, with 13 bases between. The CDR3 length is 13 residues. The CDR3 is CASSRSLTPEAFF. The CDR3 DNA reads as TGTGCCAGCAGCCGGTCTTTAACCCCTGAAGCTTTCTTT.

This rearrangement joins TRBV11-2 to TRBJ1-1; 7 nucleotides match TRBD1. Germline-derived CDR1 and CDR2 are SGHAT and FQNNGV. There are 14 residues in the CDR3. V shed 1 base, J shed 11 bases, and the junction held 10 bases outside the gene matches. CDR3 in amino acids: CASSLADRVNLAFF. DNA of the CDR3: TGTGCCAGCAGCTTAGCTGACAGGGTGAATCTCGCTTTCTTT.

J is TRBJ2-5 and V is TRBV7-2; D is undetermined. The CDR3 extends over 14 amino acids. Looked up from germline, CDR1 is SGHTA and CDR2 is FQGNSA. Trimming took 1 base from V and 4 from J, leaving 10 bases between them. This CDR3 reads CASSLGRQRETQYF. In DNA form, the CDR3 reads TGTGCCAGCAGCTTAGGCCGCCAGCGAGAGACCCAGTACTTC.

The chain carries TRBV11-2 and TRBJ2-1; TRBD2 agrees at 7 bases. Trimming removed 1 base from V and 4 bases from J; junction bases left unmatched: 7. The germline gives CDR1 SGHAT, CDR2 FQNNGV. The CDR3 length is 16 residues. The DNA of the CDR3 is TGTGCCAGCAGCTTAGGGGTCGCGGGAGTTTACAATGAGCAGTTCTTC. Its protein is CASSLGVAGVYNEQFF.

The chain joins TRBV7-9 to TRBJ2-2, with 7 bases identical to TRBD2. Unmatched junction bases numbered 7, after V lost 5 bases and J lost 4 bases. Looked up from germline, CDR1 is SEHNR and CDR2 is FQNEAQ (reference sequence). This CDR3 contains 15 residues. The DNA for the CDR3 is TGTGCCAGCAGCCCCGGGACTATCTTCACCGGGGAGCTGTTTTTT. Translating gives CASSPGTIFTGELFF.

This chain joins TRBV23-1 and TRBJ2-5; D gene uncertain. TRBV23-1 is filed as an ORF, its function uncertain. The CDR3 is 13 residues long. V gave up 2 bases and J gave up 4 bases, with 8 bases separating them. CDR3: CASSQLSSETQYF. CDR3 DNA sequence: TGCGCCAGCAGTCAACTCTCCTCAGAGACCCAGTACTTC.

This clone was picked up one time. The chain carries TRBV19 and TRBJ1-5, with D unclear. With 4 bases removed from V and 1 base from J, the gap between germline ends came to 14 bases. The CDR3 loop spans 16 amino acids. Germline-derived CDR1 and CDR2 are LNHDA and SQIVND (reference sequence). The CDR3, as DNA: TGTGCCAGTAGTAGGTTGGAGGGAGCGAGCAATCAGCCCCAGCATTTT. Translating it yields CASSRLEGASNQPQHF.

This clone was detected only once. The V and J genes are TRBV24-1 and TRBJ2-1; D remains unclear. This CDR3 is built from 11 residues. CDR1 and CDR2 from the germline V gene are KGHDR and SFDVKD. V was pared by 5 bases and J by 5 bases, with 3 bases between. CDR3 DNA sequence: TGTGCCACCAGTGTAAACAATGAGCAGTTCTTC. Translation: CATSVNNEQFF.

The chain is built from TRBV11-2 and TRBJ2-1, with TRBD2 matching 11 bases. The length of the CDR3 is 16 residues. J gave up 2 bases and V 1 base, and 1 base lay outside the gene matches. The V gene's germline CDR1 is SGHAT and CDR2 FQNNGV. CDR3 sequence reads: CASSLVSGGAYNEQFF. CDR3 in DNA: TGTGCCAGCAGCTTAGTTAGCGGGGGGGCCTACAATGAGCAGTTCTTC.

The chain is built from TRBV7-2 and TRBJ1-5, with a weak D call TRBD1 (6 bases). V was shortened by 5 bases and J by 6 bases, with 14 bases between the two germline ends. This CDR3 spans 14 amino acids. Germline CDR1 and CDR2: SGHTA and FQGNSA. The CDR3 loop is CASSQGRGSQPQHF. CDR3 bases: TGTGCCAGCAGCCAAGGGAGGGGGAGTCAGCCCCAGCATTTT.

The rearrangement joins TRBV19 to TRBJ1-5, with D unclear. The germline CDR1 and CDR2 sequences are LNHDA and SQIVND (reference sequence). The CDR3 extends over 13 amino acids. Trimming removed 4 bases at V and 4 bases at J, with 8 bases between. CDR3 in DNA: TGTGCCAGTAGTACAGCCGGGAATCAGCCCCAGCATTTT. It codes for CASSTAGNQPQHF. The entire variable domain, with the rest obtained from reference TRBV19 and TRBJ1-5, is as follows: DGGITQSPKYLFRKEGQNVTLSCEQNLNHDAMYWYRQDPGQGLRLIYYSQIVNDFQKGDIAEGYSVSREKKESFPLTVTSAQKNPTAFYLCASSTAGNQPQHFGDGTRLSIL.

The V gene is TRBV5-1, the J gene TRBJ2-7, with D perhaps matching TRBD1 (6 bases). This CDR3 has 16 residues. Trimming cost V 0 bases and J 2 bases, with 15 bases left between them. Germline assignment: CDR1 SGHRS and CDR2 YFSETQ. CDR3 amino acids: CASSLGLGGQTYEQYF. The CDR3 DNA is TGCGCCAGCAGCTTGGGGTTAGGGGGACAAACCTACGAGCAGTACTTC.